Presented here are 8 T cell receptor beta chains from one specimen sequenced in a study of cytomegalovirus exposure and HLA in healthy donors. The PCR used 60 Vbeta and 13 Jbeta primers. Here immunoSEQ multiplex PCR was the method, and the copy in TCRdb shows in-frame clones only, minus some. This table holds about 70,000 clones, about 74% found once. The source material was PBMCs. All receptors derive from a human donor in good health.

The V call is TRBV15, the J call TRBJ1-2, with a weak D call TRBD1 (6 bases). The V end was cut by 3 bases, the J end by 5 bases, with 13 bases between. The CDR3 is 14 residues long. Germline CDR1 LNHNV, CDR2 YYDKDF (reference sequence). CDR3 nucleotide sequence: TGTGCCACCAGCAGGGGGACATTTGAGTATGGCTACACCTTC. Encoded protein: CATSRGTFEYGYTF. The full variable domain, its missing parts supplied by reference TRBV15 and TRBJ1-2, is DAMVIQNPRYQVTQFGKPVTLSCSQTLNHNVMYWYQQKSSQAPKLLFHYYDKDFNNEADTPDNFQSRRPNTSFCFLDIRSPGLGDTAMYLCATSRGTFEYGYTFGSGTRLTVV.

The gene calls are TRBV25-1 and TRBJ1-2; no reliable D call. The CDR3 runs 12 residues. V was pared by 3 bases and J by 1 base, with 3 bases between. CDR1 and CDR2 from the germline V gene are MGHDK and SYGVNS. The CDR3 nucleotides read TGTGCCAGCAGTGACTTTAACTATGGCTACACCTTC. This translates into CASSDFNYGYTF.

This rearrangement joins TRBV10-2 to TRBJ2-3; D gene ambiguous. The V end was cut by 0 bases, the J end by 5 bases, with 15 bases between. The CDR3 length is 16 residues. Germline CDR1 WSHSY, CDR2 SAAADI. This CDR3 is CASSESTPGLEDTQYF. The CDR3 DNA follows: TGCGCCAGCAGTGAGTCGACCCCAGGATTGGAAGATACGCAGTATTTT.

V is TRBV9 and J is TRBJ1-3; tentative D call: TRBD1 (5 bases). Germline V CDR1 and CDR2: SGDLS, YYNGEE. This CDR3 has 14 amino acids. V lost 1 base, J lost 2 bases, and 7 bases lay in between. CDR3 coding DNA: TGTGCCAGCAGCGTACAAGGGGCTGGAAACACCATATATTTT. This sequence encodes CASSVQGAGNTIYF. Full variable domain (remainder filled in from reference TRBV9 and TRBJ1-3): DSGVTQTPKHLITATGQRVTLRCSPRSGDLSVYWYQQSLDQGLQFLIQYYNGEERAKGNILERFSAQQFPDLHSELNLSSLELGDSALYFCASSVQGAGNTIYFGEGSWLTVV.

The chain uses TRBV28 and TRBJ2-2; 10 bases match TRBD2. Germline lookup yields CDR1 MDHEN and CDR2 SYDVKM. V trimming: 7 bases; J trimming: 4 bases; junction bases outside the gene matches: 9. This CDR3 has 16 residues. The CDR3 here is CASIESGRGGTGELFF. The CDR3 DNA sequence: TGTGCCAGCATCGAGAGCGGGAGGGGGGGCACCGGGGAGCTGTTTTTT.

The chain joins TRBV27 to TRBJ2-5; 8 nucleotides agree with TRBD1. TRBJ2-7 explains the end of the DNA better; the J call may be wrong. The germline CDR1 and CDR2 sequences are MNHEY and SMNVEV (reference sequence). This CDR3 is built from 13 residues. The CDR3 bases are TGTGCCAGCAGTTTGACAGGGGCCTACGAGCAGTACTTC. Protein product: CASSLTGAYEQYF.

The rearrangement links TRBV28 to TRBJ2-7, with D possibly TRBD1 on 5 matching bases. The CDR3 is 17 amino acids. Germline V gene data show CDR1 as MDHEN and CDR2 as SYDVKM. Between the trimmed V and J ends, which lost 2 bases and 0 bases, there was a span of 17 bases. The CDR3 nucleotides are TGTGCCAGCAGTTTAAGTCCCCAGGACAAAAGCTCCTACGAGCAGTACTTC. This gives the protein CASSLSPQDKSSYEQYF.

Only a few counts were recorded for this clone. The chain has TRBV7-9 and TRBJ1-1; possibly TRBD1 for D (5 bases). V lost 5 bases and J 0 bases, leaving 10 bases between the germline ends. CDR3 size: 14 residues. Germline loops: CDR1 SEHNR, CDR2 FQNEAQ (reference sequence). The CDR3 region has the DNA TGTGCCAGCAGCACGGCAGGGATGAACACTGAAGCTTTCTTT. Its protein product is CASSTAGMNTEAFF.